This is a list of T cell receptor beta chains from one sample in a study of regulatory T cells in long-lasting Graves disease. MiXCR was run by TCRdb on the multiplex PCR reads, yielding one entry per CDR3 protein. The repertoire holds 700,000 or so distinct CDR3 sequences, with approximately 29% as singletons. The source material was peripheral blood mononuclear cells (PBMCs), sampled when the disease was refractory, from a patient treated with antithyroid drugs. These receptors all come from a female donor with Graves disease. Each CDR3 is given without its conserved first and last residue.

J	V	CDR3
TRBJ1-2	TRBV20-1	SASQINYGYT
TRBJ2-2	TRBV19	ASSIGTGTNTGELF
TRBJ1-2	TRBV27	ASSLSRTLYYGYT
TRBJ1-1	TRBV20-1	SAKGVDEAF
TRBJ1-5	TRBV12-3/TRBV12-4	ASSAQSYSNQPQH
TRBJ2-5	TRBV29-1	SVEDQSGSVETQY
TRBJ1-2	TRBV19	ASEISFQQGYGYT
TRBJ1-1	TRBV27	ASSSTGPVGVNTEAF
TRBJ1-4	TRBV20-1	SASSGVDEKLF
TRBJ1-2	TRBV6-2/TRBV6-3	ASSYDGAVYGYT